This entry describes one T cell receptor (beta chain). Time point given: peripheral blood 6 weeks after treatment start. Enrolled patients showed locally advanced or metastatic urothelial carcinoma. The data were taken from a study of PD-L1 blockade in urothelial cancer. The wider study: Patients with male sex and bladder-origin urothelial cancer accounted for about 85% of the roughly 30 enrolled. The study recovered a median of roughly 150,000 T cells per blood sample.

Each PCR contained spiked-in synthetic TCR analog templates. Clones were sequenced by immunoSEQ multiplex PCR, and TCRdb holds only the in-frame ones, with some missing. Of under 150,000 clones listed, roughly 91% are singletons. The CDR3 totals 14 residues. Germline V gene data show CDR1 as LNHDA and CDR2 as SQIVND (reference sequence). Trimming left V 3 bases short and J 3 bases short, with 11 bases between. The sample consisted of PBMCs, taken around atezolizumab (anti-PD-L1) treatment. The receptor was derived from a man aged 55 to 70 with urothelial cancer. The chain recombines TRBV19 with TRBJ1-2, with a weak D call TRBD1 (6 bases). The CDR3 spells CASSIYGGDYGYTF. The CDR3 nucleotides are TGTGCCAGTAGTATCTATGGGGGCGACTATGGCTACACCTTC.